Listed below are T cell receptor beta chains from one sample, sequenced in a study of molecular identifiers for immune sequencing clone quantification. One entry per CDR3 protein results from TCRdb running MiXCR on the PCR reads. The top ten clones hold 1.5% to 1.9% of a sample with approximately 59,000 distinct CDR3 sequences, less than 20% of them seen once. Sequences were obtained from naive CD8+ T cells from blood, with Jurkat cell RNA spiked in. The receptors were sampled from a human donor in good health. Some libraries in this study had Jurkat cell RNA spiked in. The CDR3 runs from the conserved cysteine through the conserved F or W. D genes are given only for firm matches. The size field is filled for only some rows; it gives once, few, many or a size class.

v_gene: TRBV19
d_gene: NA
j_gene: TRBJ2-7
abundance: few
CDR3nt: TGTGCCAGCTCAACGGGACAAGAGCAGTACTTC
CDR3aa: CASSTGQEQYF

v_gene: TRBV9
d_gene: TRBD2
j_gene: TRBJ2-7
abundance: many
CDR3nt: TGTGCCAGCAGCGTATGGGCTAGCGGATCCTACGAGCAGTACTTC
CDR3aa: CASSVWASGSYEQYF

v_gene: TRBV28
d_gene: NA
j_gene: TRBJ1-1
abundance: many
CDR3nt: TGTGCCAGCAGTCCCCACGGACGGGAGATTGAAGCTTTCTTT
CDR3aa: CASSPHGREIEAFF

v_gene: TRBV4-3
d_gene: NA
j_gene: TRBJ2-7
abundance: few
CDR3nt: TGCGCCAGCAGCCAAGACGCTGGCCAGGGAGGCGAGCAGTACTTC
CDR3aa: CASSQDAGQGGEQYF

v_gene: TRBV5-1
d_gene: NA
j_gene: TRBJ1-1
abundance: many
CDR3nt: TGCGCCAGCAGCTTGTACCCAGCGACAAGTCCGATCGGCACTGAAGCTTTCTTT
CDR3aa: CASSLYPATSPIGTEAFF

v_gene: TRBV5-1
d_gene: NA
j_gene: TRBJ2-1
abundance: many
CDR3nt: TGCGCCAGCAGCTTGTTTGGAAGCGGTGAGGGCTACAATGAGCAGTTCTTC
CDR3aa: CASSLFGSGEGYNEQFF

v_gene: TRBV4-3
d_gene: TRBD2
j_gene: TRBJ2-2
abundance: many
CDR3nt: TGCGCCAGCAGCCAAGATAGTTGGCGGGAGCACACCGGGGAGCTGTTTTTT
CDR3aa: CASSQDSWREHTGELFF

v_gene: TRBV29-1
d_gene: TRBD2
j_gene: TRBJ2-1
abundance: many
CDR3nt: TGCAGCGTCCTTGGTTCGGGAGGGTTGAATGAGCAGTTCTTC
CDR3aa: CSVLGSGGLNEQFF

v_gene: TRBV7-2
d_gene: TRBD2
j_gene: TRBJ2-7
abundance: NA
CDR3nt: TGTACCAGCAGCCCGACTAGCGGGAGTTACGAGCAGTACTTC
CDR3aa: CTSSPTSGSYEQYF

v_gene: TRBV2
d_gene: TRBD2
j_gene: TRBJ2-5
abundance: NA
CDR3nt: TGTGCCAGCAGTGAAGGGGATGGAGCGGGAGGGCCTCGAGAGACCCAGTACTTC
CDR3aa: CASSEGDGAGGPRETQYF

v_gene: TRBV20-1
d_gene: TRBD2
j_gene: TRBJ2-7
abundance: many
CDR3nt: TGCAGTGCTACCCGAGCGGGAGGGCCTTACGAGCAGTACTTC
CDR3aa: CSATRAGGPYEQYF

v_gene: TRBV5-3
d_gene: TRBD2
j_gene: TRBJ2-1
abundance: few
CDR3nt: TGTGCCAGCAGCTACCCATCTGCCGGGACTAGGGGCCCTAGCTCCTACAATGAGCAGTTCTTC
CDR3aa: CASSYPSAGTRGPSSYNEQFF

v_gene: TRBV7-9
d_gene: NA
j_gene: TRBJ1-3
abundance: many
CDR3nt: TGTGCCAGCAGCCCACCGGCCTCCTCTGGAAACACCATATATTTT
CDR3aa: CASSPPASSGNTIYF

v_gene: TRBV4-2
d_gene: NA
j_gene: TRBJ2-3
abundance: many
CDR3nt: TGTGCCAGCAGACAAAGCCAGAACTTGATGGGCACAGATACGCAGTATTTT
CDR3aa: CASRQSQNLMGTDTQYF

v_gene: TRBV20-1
d_gene: TRBD2
j_gene: TRBJ2-7
abundance: many
CDR3nt: TGCAGTGCTAGAGACGGCGTCGCATCGGCCGGGACTAGCTTTGGCTACGAGCAGTACTTC
CDR3aa: CSARDGVASAGTSFGYEQYF

v_gene: TRBV27
d_gene: NA
j_gene: TRBJ2-1
abundance: few
CDR3nt: TGTGCCAGCAGCACAATTGGCAATGAGCAGTTCTTC
CDR3aa: CASSTIGNEQFF

v_gene: TRBV19
d_gene: NA
j_gene: TRBJ2-5
abundance: many
CDR3nt: TGTGCCAGTAGTGGGGTATACCAAGAGACCCAGTACTTC
CDR3aa: CASSGVYQETQYF

v_gene: TRBV2
d_gene: TRBD1
j_gene: TRBJ1-1
abundance: once
CDR3nt: TGTGCCAGCAGGGATGGGACAGAGGGAACTGGAGCTTTCTTT
CDR3aa: CASRDGTEGTGAFF

v_gene: TRBV29-1
d_gene: TRBD1
j_gene: TRBJ2-3
abundance: medium-sized
CDR3nt: TGCAGCGTCCTTGAGAGCGGGACAGGGGGCCGCGTTTTGTCAGATACGCAGTATTTT
CDR3aa: CSVLESGTGGRVLSDTQYF

v_gene: TRBV27
d_gene: TRBD1
j_gene: TRBJ2-3
abundance: many
CDR3nt: TGTGCCAGCAGTCGTCAGGGGGATTGGACAGATACGCAGTATTTT
CDR3aa: CASSRQGDWTDTQYF

v_gene: TRBV19
d_gene: TRBD1
j_gene: TRBJ1-2
abundance: NA
CDR3nt: TGTGCCAGTAGTATTGGGACAGGGGTCTATGGCTACACCTTC
CDR3aa: CASSIGTGVYGYTF

v_gene: TRBV9
d_gene: TRBD1
j_gene: TRBJ2-1
abundance: NA
CDR3nt: TGTGCCAGCAGCACGACAGGGGGACTCGATGAGCAGTTCTTC
CDR3aa: CASSTTGGLDEQFF

v_gene: TRBV29-1
d_gene: TRBD2
j_gene: TRBJ2-6
abundance: many
CDR3nt: TGCAGCGTGGGGGGACTAGCGGGAGGCGAAGACTACTCTGGGGCCAACGTCCTGACTTTC
CDR3aa: CSVGGLAGGEDYSGANVLTF

v_gene: TRBV3-1
d_gene: TRBD1
j_gene: TRBJ2-1
abundance: many
CDR3nt: TGTGCCAGCAGCCAAGATTGGCCAGGACAGGGGAACAATGAGCAGTTCTTC
CDR3aa: CASSQDWPGQGNNEQFF

v_gene: TRBV2
d_gene: TRBD2
j_gene: TRBJ2-3
abundance: many
CDR3nt: TGTGCCAGCAGAGTAGCGGGAGCTAGCCCAGATACGCAGTATTTT
CDR3aa: CASRVAGASPDTQYF

v_gene: TRBV6-5
d_gene: TRBD2
j_gene: TRBJ2-1
abundance: NA
CDR3nt: TGTGCCAGCAGTTACTCGAGCGGGGGGTACAATGAGCAGTTCTTC
CDR3aa: CASSYSSGGYNEQFF

v_gene: TRBV4-2
d_gene: NA
j_gene: TRBJ2-7
abundance: many
CDR3nt: TGTGCCAGCAGCCAAGAGCTAGCACTGGCAGAGGGGCAGTACTTC
CDR3aa: CASSQELALAEGQYF

v_gene: TRBV29-1
d_gene: NA
j_gene: TRBJ2-1
abundance: many
CDR3nt: TGCAGCGCGAACCTCGTGCAGGTAGCATTCAATGAGCAGTTCTTC
CDR3aa: CSANLVQVAFNEQFF

v_gene: TRBV9
d_gene: NA
j_gene: TRBJ1-1
abundance: NA
CDR3nt: TGTGCCAGCAGCGTGACCACCGCGGGCACTGAAGCTTTCTTT
CDR3aa: CASSVTTAGTEAFF

v_gene: TRBV4-1
d_gene: NA
j_gene: TRBJ2-2
abundance: many
CDR3nt: TGCGCCAGCAGCCAAGTCCCCAGCGGTTACACCGGGGAGCTGTTTTTT
CDR3aa: CASSQVPSGYTGELFF

v_gene: TRBV12-3/TRBV12-4
d_gene: TRBD2
j_gene: TRBJ2-1
abundance: many
CDR3nt: TGTGCCAGCAGTTTAGCGTCTAGCGGGGGGAAGTTCTTC
CDR3aa: CASSLASSGGKFF

v_gene: TRBV19
d_gene: NA
j_gene: TRBJ1-5
abundance: many
CDR3nt: TGTGCCAGTACCCGGGATGGGGGAAGCAATCAGCCCCAGCATTTT
CDR3aa: CASTRDGGSNQPQHF

v_gene: TRBV6-2/TRBV6-3
d_gene: NA
j_gene: TRBJ1-5
abundance: many
CDR3nt: TGTGCCAGCAGTCCCGGGGGTGGACAGCCCCAGCATTTT
CDR3aa: CASSPGGGQPQHF

v_gene: TRBV27
d_gene: NA
j_gene: TRBJ2-5
abundance: NA
CDR3nt: TGTGCCAGCAGTCCTTTTAGCGGCGGGGTCCAAGAGACCCAGTACTTC
CDR3aa: CASSPFSGGVQETQYF

v_gene: TRBV6-1
d_gene: NA
j_gene: TRBJ1-1
abundance: NA
CDR3nt: TGTGCCAGCAGTGAATTTATCCAGGGGTCCATGAACACTGAAGCTTTCTTT
CDR3aa: CASSEFIQGSMNTEAFF

v_gene: TRBV7-3
d_gene: TRBD2
j_gene: TRBJ2-1
abundance: few
CDR3nt: TGTGCCAGCAGCTTGATGGCGGGAGGGGGCGATGAGCAGTTCTTC
CDR3aa: CASSLMAGGGDEQFF

v_gene: TRBV24-1
d_gene: NA
j_gene: TRBJ2-7
abundance: NA
CDR3nt: TGTGCCACCGCGGGTAGCGGAGGCCCTAGTGAGCAGTACTTC
CDR3aa: CATAGSGGPSEQYF

v_gene: TRBV7-9
d_gene: NA
j_gene: TRBJ1-2
abundance: NA
CDR3nt: TGTGCCAGCAGCTTAGCTCCGGGACCGTCCCGAGGCTACACCTTC
CDR3aa: CASSLAPGPSRGYTF

v_gene: TRBV10-2
d_gene: NA
j_gene: TRBJ2-6
abundance: many
CDR3nt: TGCGCCAGCAGGGACTCTGGGGCCAACGTCCTGACTTTC
CDR3aa: CASRDSGANVLTF

v_gene: TRBV20-1
d_gene: TRBD2
j_gene: TRBJ2-3
abundance: many
CDR3nt: TGCAGTGCTAGGGCGGGAGTGGATACGCAGTATTTT
CDR3aa: CSARAGVDTQYF

v_gene: TRBV28
d_gene: NA
j_gene: TRBJ1-3
abundance: NA
CDR3nt: TGTGCCAGCAGCTTAAGTATGGCCCAGGAAAGGTACACCATATATTTT
CDR3aa: CASSLSMAQERYTIYF

v_gene: TRBV6-6
d_gene: NA
j_gene: TRBJ2-3
abundance: many
CDR3nt: TGTGCCAGCAGTTACAGTATGCTTAATGGGCCCGCAGATACGCAGTATTTT
CDR3aa: CASSYSMLNGPADTQYF